These 20 T cell receptor beta chains came from one sample sequenced in a study of T-cell memory formation after mild COVID-19. TCRdb re-derived calls from the 5' RACE reads in MiXCR, one entry per CDR3 protein. The sample has about 560,000 distinct CDR3 sequences, less than 25% seen once. What was sequenced was PBMCs or a T cell subset sorted from them (not recorded which). The receptors here all came from an adult woman who had mild COVID-19 (a few samples of this study predate the infection). Cell type and time point are not known.

The rearrangement links TRBV4-2 to TRBJ2-5, with D unclear. CDR3 size: 17 residues. Germline CDR1 is LGHNA and CDR2 is YNFKEQ. Trimming removed 1 base from V and 2 bases from J, with 17 bases in between. The CDR3 DNA is TGTGCCAGCAGCCAAGCGTACATCACGACCGCGCAAGAGACCCAGTACTTC. It translates to CASSQAYITTAQETQYF.

This clonotype came up a few times. V and J are TRBV6-2 or TRBV6-3 and TRBJ2-3, with unresolved D. This CDR3 is built from 15 residues. Trimming took off 2 bases at V and 4 bases at J, with 13 bases between the two ends. The germline V gene has CDR1 MNHEY and CDR2 SVGEGT. CDR3 nucleotide sequence: TGTGCCAGCAGTTACGGATGGGGTTCCCCAGATACGCAGTATTTT. Its translation: CASSYGWGSPDTQYF.

This clonotype was counted a few times. This chain connects TRBV5-1 to TRBJ1-1; TRBD1 agrees at 9 bases. Trimming took 4 bases from V and 8 from J; bases not matched to a gene: 9. Germline assignment: CDR1 SGHRS and CDR2 YFSETQ. This CDR3 contains 14 residues. CDR3 loop: CASSPGQGLREAFF. As DNA, the CDR3 is TGCGCCAGCAGCCCAGGACAGGGGCTCAGGGAAGCTTTCTTT.

This clonotype has just a few counts. This chain connects TRBV7-8 to TRBJ1-1, with D unresolved. This CDR3 region has 11 residues. Trimming stripped 9 bases from V and 4 bases from J, with 9 bases between. The germline V gene encodes CDR1 SGHVS and CDR2 FQNEAQ. The CDR3 here is CASLWGTEAFF. CDR3 nucleotides: TGTGCCAGTCTCTGGGGCACTGAAGCTTTCTTT.

The chain has TRBV4-1 and TRBJ2-5, with 8 bases matching TRBD2. The V and J ends lost 0 bases and 1 base, in that order; junction bases with no gene match: 7. Germline V CDR1 and CDR2: MGHRA, YSYEKL. CDR3 length equals 17 residues. CDR3 loop: CASSQDRTSGVQETQYF. The CDR3 bases are TGCGCCAGCAGCCAAGATAGAACTAGCGGAGTCCAAGAGACCCAGTACTTC.

This clonotype has only a few counts. This chain links TRBV5-1 with TRBJ2-1, with TRBD2 as a possible D gene (6 bases). Per germline, CDR1 SGHRS and CDR2 YFSETQ. CDR3 length equals 15 residues. Trimming took 4 bases from V and 9 from J, leaving 20 bases between them. This CDR3 is CASSILEGRLTEQFF. The CDR3 coding sequence is TGCGCCAGCAGCATCCTGGAGGGACGGCTAACTGAGCAGTTCTTC.

This clonotype was observed at least ten times. The chain is built from TRBV12-3 or TRBV12-4 and TRBJ1-1; D uncertain. The CDR3 sequence is 12 residues long. Trimming shortened V by 5 bases and J by 4 bases, and 8 bases separated the two germline ends. The CDR3 loop is CASSLGPTEAFF. For the CDR3, the DNA is TGTGCCAGCAGTCTCGGGCCCACTGAAGCTTTCTTT.

In its sample, this clonotype was seen a few times. The chain is built from TRBV12-3 or TRBV12-4 and TRBJ1-1, with D possibly being TRBD1 (5 bases). Trimming left V 1 base short and J 6 bases short, with 12 bases between. The CDR3 covers 14 residues. The CDR3 here is CASSLGRGLAEAFF. CDR3 DNA sequence: TGTGCCAGCAGTTTAGGGAGGGGTTTGGCTGAAGCTTTCTTT.

The rearrangement links TRBV6-5 to TRBJ1-1; possible D gene TRBD1, 6 bases. This CDR3 spans 13 amino acids. The germline V gene encodes CDR1 MNHEY and CDR2 SVGAGI. V lost 2 bases and J lost 3, with 7 bases in between. DNA for the CDR3: TGTGCCAGCAGTTACAGGGGGTACACTGAAGCTTTCTTT. Its protein is CASSYRGYTEAFF.

The chain combines TRBV18 with TRBJ2-5; D is uncertain. With 5 bases removed from V and 3 bases from J, the gap between germline ends came to 7 bases. There are 12 residues in the CDR3. The germline gives CDR1 KGHSH, CDR2 LQKENI. The CDR3 bases are TGTGCCAGCTCAGGACCCGAAGAGACCCAGTACTTC. This codes for CASSGPEETQYF.

In this sample, this clonotype turned up many times. This sequence joins TRBV4-3 and TRBJ2-7, with 8 bases matching TRBD2. This CDR3 is built from 13 residues. Unmatched junction bases numbered 7, after V lost 0 bases and J lost 12 bases. Germline loops: CDR1 LGHNA, CDR2 YSLEER. CDR3 nucleotides: TGCGCCAGCAGCCAAGAGACCGGGACTAGTCTGTACTTC. Translated, it gives CASSQETGTSLYF.

This clonotype has more than one count but fewer than ten. The chain uses TRBV11-2 and TRBJ2-3; D unresolved. Per germline, CDR1 SGHAT and CDR2 FQNNGV. Trimming took off 6 bases at V and 6 bases at J, with 10 bases between the two ends. This CDR3 is built from 12 residues. In DNA, the CDR3 is TGTGCCAGCAGAGGTTCTGGGGATACGCAGTATTTT. The encoded protein is CASRGSGDTQYF.

This chain uses TRBV5-4 with TRBJ2-2; D is unresolved. Trimming stripped 0 bases from V and 7 bases from J, with 7 bases between. Per the germline V gene, CDR1 is SGHNT and CDR2 is YYREEE (reference sequence). The CDR3 runs 13 residues. Written as DNA, the CDR3 is TGTGCCAGCAGCTTGGCGAGCAGCGGGGAGCTGTTTTTT. Amino acids: CASSLASSGELFF.

The table lists this clonotype with a few counts. The CDR3 reads CASSFISASSYEQYF. The DNA for the CDR3 is TGTGCCAGCAGTTTCATCTCCGCGAGCTCCTACGAGCAGTACTTC. The V and J genes are TRBV12-3 or TRBV12-4 and TRBJ2-7; unclear D gene. The V gene lost 3 bases and the J gene lost 0 bases, with 12 bases spanning the gap. This CDR3 comprises 15 residues.

Concerning this clonotype itself: Relative to the germline gene, one junction end is altered; a read error may explain this. The chain joins TRBV5-1 to TRBJ1-2, with D tentatively TRBD1 (5 bases). The length of the CDR3 is 9 residues. Germline V CDR1 and CDR2: SGHRS, YFSETQ. CDR3 sequence reads: CASSRDRYW. The CDR3 coding sequence is TGCGCCAGCAGCCGGGACCGCTATTGG.

This clonotype was seen at least ten times. The genes are TRBV29-1 and TRBJ2-2; D is possibly TRBD1 or TRBD2 (5 bases each). The germline V gene encodes CDR1 SQVTM and CDR2 ANQGSEA. Trimming stripped 4 bases from V and 5 bases from J, with 8 bases between. The CDR3 loop spans 12 amino acids. CDR3 sequence reads: CSVGGGTGELFF. The CDR3 DNA is TGCAGCGTTGGTGGGGGTACCGGGGAGCTGTTTTTT.

Only a few counts were recorded for this clonotype. The chain is built from TRBV12-3 or TRBV12-4 and TRBJ2-3, with D tentatively TRBD1 or TRBD2 (5 bases each). V was trimmed by 2 bases and J by 4 bases, leaving 19 bases between them. The CDR3 sequence is 17 residues long. In DNA form, the CDR3 reads TGTGCCAGCAGTTTAAGGGGACCCCAGATCCAGCCAGATACGCAGTATTTT. It translates to CASSLRGPQIQPDTQYF.

The rearrangement uses TRBV11-1 and TRBJ1-1, with D unclear. Trimming pared 5 bases from V and 0 bases from J, leaving 13 bases between. The germline V gene encodes CDR1 SGHAT and CDR2 FQDESV (reference sequence). The CDR3 totals 15 residues. CDR3 DNA sequence: TGTGCCAGCAGCCCGAGGATACAGCTGAACACTGAAGCTTTCTTT. The encoded protein is CASSPRIQLNTEAFF.

The sample holds a few counts of this clonotype. The rearrangement uses TRBV3-1 and TRBJ1-1; 8 nucleotides agree with TRBD1. Losses at the gene ends were 7 bases for V and 1 base for J; bases not matched to a gene: 5. The CDR3 spans 14 residues. Germline loops: CDR1 LGHDT, CDR2 YNNKEL (reference sequence). As DNA, the CDR3 is TGTGCCAGCACCCCCGGGACAGGGAACACTGAAGCTTTCTTT. This translates into CASTPGTGNTEAFF.

The J gene is TRBJ2-1, the V gene TRBV14; D is ambiguous. The CDR3 runs 17 residues. Trimming left V 0 bases short and J 0 bases short, with 12 bases between. Looked up from germline, CDR1 is SGHDN and CDR2 is FVKESK. The chain's CDR3 is CASSQEGGGRSYNEQFF. The DNA for the CDR3 is TGTGCCAGCAGCCAAGAGGGTGGCGGTCGCTCCTACAATGAGCAGTTCTTC.